Below, 18 T cell receptor beta chains from the same sample are listed, as sequenced in a study of cytomegalovirus exposure and HLA in healthy donors. Researchers ran the PCR with 60 Vbeta and 13 Jbeta primers. Profiled with immunoSEQ multiplex PCR; TCRdb holds only in-frame clones, not every one. In the table there are 130,000 to 150,000 clones, about two thirds of which are singletons. The sample taken for sequencing was PBMCs. The receptors come from a man in his forties or fifties in good health and CMV-seronegative.

The chain combines TRBV2 with TRBJ2-2; TRBD1 matches at 8 bases. Per germline, CDR1 SNHLY and CDR2 FYNNEI. The CDR3 contains 16 residues. V was clipped by 3 bases and J by 4 bases; unmatched bases: 7. The DNA for the CDR3 is TGTGCCAGCAGTGACGACAGGGGTTGGGGCACCGGGGAGCTGTTTTTT. Protein sequence: CASSDDRGWGTGELFF. The full variable domain, its missing parts supplied by reference TRBV2 and TRBJ2-2, is EPEVTQTPSHQVTQMGQEVILRCVPISNHLYFYWYRQILGQKVEFLVSFYNNEISEKSEIFDDQFSVERPDGSNFTLKIRSTKLEDSAMYFCASSDDRGWGTGELFFGEGSRLTVL.

Concerning this clone: A junction end diverges from the germline sequence, so it may reflect a read error. The V gene is TRBV2, the J gene TRBJ1-5; a possible D gene is TRBD1 (5 bases). The CDR3 length is 13 residues. The V gene's germline CDR1 is SNHLY and CDR2 FYNNEI. CDR3 bases: TGTGCCAGCAGTGATAGGGGCAATCAGCCCCAGAATTTT. Its protein is CASSDRGNQPQNF.

The CDR3 nucleotides read TGTGCCAGCAGCTTGGTACTCGCAGGGTGGGAGCCCCAGCATTTT. Translating it yields CASSLVLAGWEPQHF. This chain uses TRBV5-5 with TRBJ1-5, with D tentatively TRBD1 (5 bases). This CDR3 is built from 15 residues. In germline, CDR1 is SGHKS, CDR2 YYEKEE (reference sequence). The ends were cut back, 0 bases at V and 8 bases at J, with 15 bases in the middle.

The chain couples TRBV6-1 to TRBJ1-5, with D tentatively TRBD1 (5 bases). V lost 6 bases to trimming and J lost 7 bases, with 13 bases between them. The V gene's germline CDR1 is MNHNS and CDR2 SASEGT. The CDR3 covers 13 residues. The CDR3 DNA sequence: TGTGCCAGCAGGGAGCCAGGGATCCAGCCCCAGCATTTT. Its protein product is CASREPGIQPQHF.

V gene TRBV30 combines with J gene TRBJ1-5; maybe TRBD1 (6 bases). Germline V gene lookup returns CDR1 GTSNPN and CDR2 SVGIG (reference sequence). Trimming removed 4 bases at V and 5 bases at J, with 12 bases between. There are 13 residues in the CDR3. Here the CDR3 reads CAWTPSGDQPQHF. The CDR3 nucleotides are TGTGCCTGGACCCCCTCAGGGGATCAGCCCCAGCATTTT.

CDR3 nucleotides: TGCGCCAGCAGCCAAGAGACAGGACTGAACACCGGGGAGCTGTTTTTT. It encodes CASSQETGLNTGELFF. This sequence joins TRBV4-1 and TRBJ2-2; D might be TRBD1 (6 bases). Looked up from germline, CDR1 is MGHRA and CDR2 is YSYEKL. The CDR3 runs to 16 residues. Trimming took 0 bases from V and 1 from J, leaving 9 bases between them.

The genes are TRBV6-5 and TRBJ1-1, with D possibly being TRBD1 (5 bases). The germline CDR1 and CDR2 sequences are MNHEY and SVGAGI. The CDR3 is 11 amino acids. V shed 4 bases and J shed 9 bases, with 9 bases lying between them. The CDR3 protein is CASSSQGQAFF. The DNA for the CDR3 is TGTGCCAGCAGTTCTCAGGGTCAAGCTTTCTTT.

This clone has only a few counts. This chain connects TRBV7-8 to TRBJ1-1; D call uncertain. The CDR3 has 16 amino acids. Trimming pared 5 bases from V and 6 bases from J, leaving 22 bases between. In germline, CDR1 is SGHVS, CDR2 FQNEAQ. CDR3 in amino acids: CASSQMEAFPFSEAFF. Written as DNA, the CDR3 is TGTGCCAGCAGCCAAATGGAGGCTTTCCCTTTTTCTGAAGCTTTCTTT.

The gene calls are TRBV2 and TRBJ2-1; TRBD1 agrees at 12 bases. Per germline, CDR1 SNHLY and CDR2 FYNNEI. The V gene end was trimmed by 6 bases and the J gene end by 10 bases; junction bases not matched to a gene: 7. This CDR3 has 14 amino acids. CDR3 protein: CASRGTGGAWEQFF. The CDR3 DNA sequence: TGTGCCAGCAGAGGGACAGGGGGCGCGTGGGAGCAGTTCTTC. Together with reference TRBV2 and TRBJ2-1, the CDR3 gives the full variable domain: EPEVTQTPSHQVTQMGQEVILRCVPISNHLYFYWYRQILGQKVEFLVSFYNNEISEKSEIFDDQFSVERPDGSNFTLKIRSTKLEDSAMYFCASRGTGGAWEQFFGPGTRLTVL.

V gene TRBV4-2 combines with J gene TRBJ1-3; perhaps TRBD1 as D (5 bases). This CDR3 is built from 17 residues. The germline V gene encodes CDR1 LGHNA and CDR2 YNFKEQ. V was pared by 0 bases and J by 4 bases, with 16 bases between. CDR3 nucleotides: TGTGCCAGCAGCCAAGATCCTTCGGGCAGGGCGGGAAACACCATATATTTT. It translates to CASSQDPSGRAGNTIYF.

The gene calls are TRBV15 and TRBJ1-4; no clear D. Germline lookup yields CDR1 LNHNV and CDR2 YYDKDF (reference sequence). The CDR3 contains 14 residues. V was trimmed by 4 bases and J by 8 bases, leaving 14 bases between them. CDR3 DNA: TGTGCCACCAGCACCCGAGGAGCGCCGGAAAAACTGTTTTTT. This codes for CATSTRGAPEKLFF.

The gene calls are TRBV19 and TRBJ2-7; D perhaps matches TRBD1 (6 bases). This CDR3 contains 13 residues. V lost 1 base and J lost 7, with 11 bases in between. Per the germline V gene, CDR1 is LNHDA and CDR2 is SQIVND (reference sequence). In DNA, the CDR3 is TGTGCCAGTAGTATAGTCAGGGGTGAGGAGCAGTACTTC. Encoded protein: CASSIVRGEEQYF.

Details on this clone: An end of the junction does not agree with germline; a read error may underlie this. V is TRBV19 and J is TRBJ1-5, with D hard to call. This CDR3 region has 15 residues. Germline V gene sequence: CDR1 LNHDA, CDR2 SQIVND (reference sequence). The CDR3 DNA follows: TGTGCCAGTAGTTCATTCCGGGAGGAAGATCAGCCCCAGAATTTT. Residues: CASSSFREEDQPQNF. Looking up the rest from reference TRBV19 and TRBJ1-5 gives the full variable domain: DGGITQSPKYLFRKEGQNVTLSCEQNLNHDAMYWYRQDPGQGLRLIYYSQIVNDFQKGDIAEGYSVSREKKESFPLTVTSAQKNPTAFYLCASSSFREEDQPQNFGDGTRLSIL.

The rearrangement joins TRBV4-2 to TRBJ2-3; D perhaps matches TRBD2 (6 bases). V gave up 6 bases and J gave up 0 bases, with 19 bases separating them. The CDR3 is made up of 17 amino acids. The germline CDR1 and CDR2 sequences are LGHNA and YNFKEQ. The DNA of the CDR3 is TGTGCCAGCAGTCCCCTTGGGCGGGAAACTAGCACAGATACGCAGTATTTT. Its protein is CASSPLGRETSTDTQYF.

Only a few counts were recorded for this clone. The chain recombines TRBV6-5 with TRBJ1-2; TRBD1 agrees at 7 bases. V gave up 6 bases and J gave up 0 bases; unmatched junction bases: 4. The CDR3 totals 14 residues. Germline CDR1 MNHEY, CDR2 SVGAGI. CDR3 sequence (DNA): TGTGCCAGCAGCACGACAGGGACTAACTATGGCTACACCTTC. As protein: CASSTTGTNYGYTF.

This clone was observed a handful of times. J is TRBJ1-4 and V is TRBV9; TRBD1 aligns across 10 bases. Trimming at V came to 4 bases and at J to 8 bases, leaving 11 bases not matched to a gene. Germline V gene sequence: CDR1 SGDLS, CDR2 YYNGEE. The CDR3 extends over 16 amino acids. DNA for the CDR3: TGTGCCAGCAGCACCGAGTGGGGGACAGGGGACGAAAAACTGTTTTTT. Translating gives CASSTEWGTGDEKLFF.

In its sample, this clone was seen once. The genes are TRBV4-1 and TRBJ2-1, with TRBD1 as a possible D gene (8 bases). Germline V lookup: CDR1 MGHRA, CDR2 YSYEKL. The CDR3 length is 16 residues. V shed 4 bases and J shed 3 bases, with 16 bases lying between them. CDR3 sequence (DNA): TGCGCCAGCAGCCCGCGGACAGGGAGGGGCTACAATGAGCAGTTCTTC. Its translation: CASSPRTGRGYNEQFF.

V is TRBV7-2 and J is TRBJ1-3; D remains ambiguous. The V end was cut by 3 bases, the J end by 0 bases, with 12 bases between. Germline-derived CDR1 and CDR2 are SGHTA and FQGNSA. This CDR3 has 16 amino acids. The CDR3 loop reads CASSLYARLSGNTIYF. CDR3 coding DNA: TGTGCCAGCAGCTTGTACGCCAGGCTCTCTGGAAACACCATATATTTT.